Below are 13 T cell receptor beta chains sequenced from a single sample in a study of blood T cell repertoires in COVID-19. Using immunoSEQ multiplex PCR, the repertoire was profiled, and TCRdb retains in-frame clones only, with some absent. The sample shows tens of thousands of clones, about 86% of them seen only once. The source material was peripheral blood. The receptor set was obtained from a man aged 50 or older with active COVID-19.

The V call is TRBV11-2, the J call TRBJ2-7; tentative D call: TRBD1 (6 bases). Germline CDR1 SGHAT, CDR2 FQNNGV. The CDR3 has 15 amino acids. Trimming cost V 1 base and J 2 bases, with 12 bases left between them. The CDR3, as DNA: TGTGCCAGCAGCTTAGTGGGGACACGAGCCTACGAGCAGTACTTC. As protein: CASSLVGTRAYEQYF. The full variable domain, rest sourced from reference TRBV11-2 and TRBJ2-7, is EAGVAQSPRYKIIEKRQSVAFWCNPISGHATLYWYQQILGQGPKLLIQFQNNGVVDDSQLPKDRFSAERLKGVDSTLKIQPAKLEDSAVYLCASSLVGTRAYEQYFGPGTRLTVT.

The V and J genes are TRBV7-6 and TRBJ2-5; D is undetermined. Looked up from germline, CDR1 is SGHVS and CDR2 is FNYEAQ. The CDR3 is 15 amino acids. V shed 1 base and J shed 4 bases, with 13 bases lying between them. Written as DNA, the CDR3 is TGTGCCAGCAGCTTAGTGGCTTCCTCAGGAGAGACCCAGTACTTC. Protein product: CASSLVASSGETQYF.

V and J are TRBV20-1 and TRBJ2-7, with TRBD1 identical over 10 bases. This CDR3 spans 15 amino acids. Germline lookup yields CDR1 DFQATT and CDR2 SNEGSKA (reference sequence). Trimming cost V 3 bases and J 4 bases; bases outside gene matches: 9. The CDR3 DNA follows: TGCAGTGCTAGTCAGGCGGACAGGGGGGGATACGAGCAGTACTTC. It codes for CSASQADRGGYEQYF.

The V gene is TRBV19, the J gene TRBJ2-2; TRBD1 aligns across 7 bases. This CDR3 has 13 residues. CDR1 LNHDA and CDR2 SQIVND come from the germline V gene (reference sequence). After removal of 3 bases from V and 6 bases from J, the junction contained 1 base not matched to a gene. CDR3 amino acids: CASSMQGAGELFF. CDR3 sequence (DNA): TGTGCCAGTAGTATGCAGGGGGCCGGGGAGCTGTTTTTT.

The J gene is TRBJ1-2, the V gene TRBV19; D is unresolved. Looked up from germline, CDR1 is LNHDA and CDR2 is SQIVND (reference sequence). V shed 1 base and J shed 0 bases, with 9 bases lying between them. The CDR3 sequence is 15 residues long. Written as DNA, the CDR3 is TGTGCCAGTAGTATAGGGAGACCCTCTAACTATGGCTACACCTTC. This gives the protein CASSIGRPSNYGYTF.

This chain uses TRBV13 with TRBJ1-3; D is uncertain. Germline-derived CDR1 and CDR2 are PRHDT and FYEKMQ (reference sequence). The V and J ends lost 2 bases and 4 bases respectively, with 6 bases between them. This CDR3 spans 13 amino acids. Here the CDR3 reads CASSLKSGNTIYF. The CDR3 nucleotides read TGTGCCAGCAGCTTAAAAAGCGGAAACACCATATATTTT.

The gene calls are TRBV10-3 and TRBJ1-6; D gene ambiguous. Germline V lookup: CDR1 ENHRY, CDR2 SYGVKD. The CDR3 runs 15 residues. The germline V and J ends were trimmed by 4 bases and 4 bases, with 11 bases remaining between them. For the CDR3, the DNA is TGTGCCATCAGTGTGTCAACACCGTATAATTCACCCCTCCACTTT. Translating it yields CAISVSTPYNSPLHF.

This clone was observed a handful of times. The gene calls are TRBV9 and TRBJ1-3; D not resolved. Germline V gene sequence: CDR1 SGDLS, CDR2 YYNGEE. The ends were cut back, 3 bases at V and 4 bases at J, with 14 bases in the middle. This CDR3 is built from 15 residues. CDR3 nucleotides: TGTGCCAGCAGCGAATTCGGACTCTCGGGAAACACCATATATTTT. This sequence encodes CASSEFGLSGNTIYF.

The chain joins TRBV5-1 to TRBJ1-1, with 8 bases aligning to TRBD1. The V gene's germline CDR1 is SGHRS and CDR2 YFSETQ. V lost 4 bases to trimming and J lost 3 bases; unmatched junction nucleotides: 5. CDR3 length: 14 residues. The CDR3 sequence: CASSPGQADTEAFF. CDR3 in DNA: TGCGCCAGCAGCCCGGGACAGGCGGACACTGAAGCTTTCTTT.

The CDR3 nucleotides read TGTGCCAGCAGCTTAGGGGCTCAGAACACTGAAGCTTTCTTT. The encoded protein is CASSLGAQNTEAFF. V is TRBV7-9 and J is TRBJ1-1; D ambiguous. Trimming shortened V by 1 base and J by 1 base, and 7 bases separated the two germline ends. Germline CDR1 reads SEHNR; CDR2 reads FQNEAQ (reference sequence). The CDR3 covers 14 residues. The entire variable domain, with the rest obtained from reference TRBV7-9 and TRBJ1-1, is as follows: DTGVSQNPRHKITKRGQNVTFRCDPISEHNRLYWYRQTLGQGPEFLTYFQNEAQLEKSRLLSDRFSAERPKGSFSTLEIQRTEQGDSAMYLCASSLGAQNTEAFFGQGTRLTVV.

The chain combines TRBV4-1 with TRBJ1-2; the D gene is possibly TRBD1 (5 bases). The CDR3 loop spans 17 amino acids. V was cut by 0 bases and J by 2 bases, with 16 bases left in between. Germline V gene data show CDR1 as MGHRA and CDR2 as YSYEKL. The CDR3 DNA reads TGCGCCAGCAGCCAAGAGAAGAACAGGCTTCTAAACTATGGCTACACCTTC. It yields the protein CASSQEKNRLLNYGYTF.

This clone occurred once. The chain carries TRBV6-6 and TRBJ2-1; 9 bases are shared with TRBD1. CDR1 MNHNY and CDR2 SVGAGI come from the germline V gene (reference sequence). The CDR3 length is 14 residues. Trimming removed 0 bases from V and 7 bases from J; junction bases left unmatched: 1. The CDR3 loop is CASSYSQGANEQFF. For the CDR3, the DNA is TGTGCCAGCAGTTACTCACAGGGGGCGAATGAGCAGTTCTTC.

The chain carries TRBV4-1 and TRBJ2-1, with D tentatively TRBD2 (5 bases). Germline CDR1 MGHRA, CDR2 YSYEKL. The CDR3 totals 17 residues. V was pared by 1 base and J by 4 bases, with 17 bases between. CDR3 nucleotide sequence: TGCGCCAGCAGCCAAGGAGGGCGCAGTTCGGGATACAATGAGCAGTTCTTC. This sequence encodes CASSQGGRSSGYNEQFF.